This is a list of T cell receptor beta chains from one sample in a study of CXCR3-negative and CXCR3-positive naive CD8 T cells. TCRdb reprocessed the 5' RACE reads and stores each CDR3 protein as one record, lacking DNA. This sample's clone table lists some 150,000 distinct CDR3 sequences. Sequenced sample: naive CXCR3+ CD8+ T cells from blood. Receptor source: a human donor in good health. Some clones in this sample may be carry-over from other donors' samples. The CDR3 runs from the conserved cysteine through the conserved F or W.

TRBJ1-1 | TRBV7-9 | CASRVLANRGGTEAFF
TRBJ2-3 | TRBV28 | CASSFGGWRGHTGTDTQYF
TRBJ2-7 | TRBV19 | CASSTGALYEQYF
TRBJ2-1 | TRBV12-3/TRBV12-4 | CASSPRTSGEQFF
TRBJ2-7 | TRBV9 | CASSVAGGGTYEQYF
TRBJ2-5 | TRBV9 | CASSAGLALRRETQYF
TRBJ2-1 | TRBV9 | CASSVGTSGTYNEQFF
TRBJ2-1 | TRBV7-8 | CASSLMSGNEQFF
TRBJ2-7 | TRBV12-3/TRBV12-4 | CASSFGLDSDEQYF
TRBJ1-1 | TRBV28 | CASSFRQMNTEAFF
TRBJ2-1 | TRBV2 | CASSEADAHYNEQFF
TRBJ1-5 | TRBV29-1 | CSVKTGTDLPQSNQPQHF
TRBJ2-5 | TRBV28 | CASSRTSLQETQYF
TRBJ1-1 | TRBV10-3 | CAIRGAGITEAFF
TRBJ1-1 | TRBV27 | CASSLQQDFEAFF
TRBJ1-1 | TRBV20-1 | CSARQGVMAEAFF
TRBJ2-1 | TRBV9 | CASSVGIAYNEQFF
TRBJ2-7 | TRBV19 | CASSIDGKFYEQYF
TRBJ2-7 | TRBV4-3 | CASSQENILPYEQYF
TRBJ2-7 | TRBV28 | CASSFVDRGTGEQYF
TRBJ2-5 | TRBV6-9 | CASTIWGLVFLCETQYF
TRBJ2-7 | TRBV5-1 | CASSLGVAGGPHEQYF
TRBJ2-5 | TRBV7-9 | CASSFLGQGEETQYF
TRBJ1-1 | TRBV4-3 | CASNEGTSPGEAFF
TRBJ2-7 | TRBV11-2 | CASSEPLAGQDEQYF
TRBJ2-7 | TRBV6-2/TRBV6-3 | CASWTGDSYEQYF
TRBJ1-2 | TRBV11-2 | CASSLEVQGWYGYTF
TRBJ1-2 | TRBV7-9 | CASSLGSGKLGGYTF